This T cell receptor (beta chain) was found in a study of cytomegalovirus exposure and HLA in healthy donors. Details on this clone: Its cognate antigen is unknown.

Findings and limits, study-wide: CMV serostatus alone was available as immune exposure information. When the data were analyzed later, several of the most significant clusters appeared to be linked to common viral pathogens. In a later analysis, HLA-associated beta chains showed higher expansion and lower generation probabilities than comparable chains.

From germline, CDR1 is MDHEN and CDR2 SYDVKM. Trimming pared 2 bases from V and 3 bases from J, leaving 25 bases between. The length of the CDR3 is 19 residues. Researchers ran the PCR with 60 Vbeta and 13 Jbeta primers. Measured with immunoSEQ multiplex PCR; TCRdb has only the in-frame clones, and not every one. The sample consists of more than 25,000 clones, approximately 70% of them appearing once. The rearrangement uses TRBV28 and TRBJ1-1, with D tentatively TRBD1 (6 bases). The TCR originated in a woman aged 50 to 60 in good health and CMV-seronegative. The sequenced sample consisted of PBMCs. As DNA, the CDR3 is TGTGCCAGCAGTTTACGGCTAGGGGCGGACGGACAGAGCGACACTGAAGCTTTCTTT. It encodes CASSLRLGADGQSDTEAFF.